This T cell receptor (delta chain) was identified in a study of delta chains in infants with herpesvirus infections (dated by TCRdb to 2022 to 2023). About the study as a whole: The study prospectively followed a Ugandan infant birth cohort from birth to characterize gammadelta T cell responses to primary cytomegalovirus (CMV) infection. gammadelta TCRs were sequenced from PBMC obtained from 18 CMV-infected infants (one congenitally infected) and roughly eight CMV-uninfected infants for whom sufficient sample was available. Infant blood samples were grouped into approximate age categories of 1.5, 4, 8 and 12 months. Previously published Belgian fetal and cord blood gammadelta TCR data were added only for comparison and were not generated in this cohort. On the study overall, not on this receptor specifically: Presence of the public clonotype at levels below the detection limit might still occur in CMV-uninfected infants. Detection of the public clonotype was limited to the first time point after infection, and the public clonotype was not found in uninfected infants or in infants infected after 120 days. Limitations noted by the authors included a small sample size and a lack of race- or environment-matched controls, because nearly all Ugandans acquire CMV before adulthood.

Receptors were amplified or captured by RT-PCR. To generate TCR cDNA, RNA from PBMC was reverse transcribed using SuperScript II together with primers specific for the gamma chain and the delta chain. After purification with AMPure XP beads, the cDNA was amplified and indexed with Illumina adapters using the Nextera XT Index Kit. Sequencing of the gammadelta TCR libraries was done on an Illumina MiSeq using a V2 300-cycle kit. In the paper's pipeline: Using MiXCR v2.1.12, CDR3 sequences were assembled, and reads were mapped onto D, J and V genes obtained from GenBank. VDJtools v1.2.1 was used to carry out repertoire analyses of the CDR3 clonotypes. TCRdb reprocessed the public data with the CATT caller; entries with the same nucleotide sequence were combined afterwards. It is TCRdb's table, rather than the study itself, that gives the V and J calls and clone size. The sample table shows about 1,300 delta-chain clones, and 30% to 40% are seen once. The ten top clones hold just under 25% of the sample.

In Kampala, Uganda, pregnant women receiving prenatal care were recruited and their infants were enrolled, and documentation of maternal HIV status was required. Weekly visits were made to families, and infant clinical information, oral swabs and peripheral blood were collected beginning at 6 weeks of age and every 4 months thereafter. Blood was drawn into heparin tubes, and PBMC were isolated via Ficoll-Paque density gradient centrifugation and then cryopreserved. In this sample, this clone turned up a few times. The antigen this receptor binds is unknown. Base qualities are not at hand, and no much larger clone is one base apart. This TCR was recovered from a human donor who was a Ugandan infant, either HIV-exposed or HIV-unexposed (not recorded which). Sequencing was performed on peripheral blood, taken at time point 2 of longitudinal follow-up.

The DNA sequence follows: TGTGCTCTTGGGGAATGCAGTACCTCCTCTGGGGATAGAACCGATAAACTCATCTTT. Translation gives CALGECSTSSGDRTDKLIF. This chain joins TRDV1 to TRDJ1; the central 7 bases match TRDD3. The CDR3 measures 19 amino acids from cysteine to phenylalanine. The only DNA kept is the CDR3, 57 bases in frame from the first base. The germline V end is reduced by 2 bases and the J end by 2 bases; junction bases left unmatched: 17. The germline V gene gives CDR1 as TSWWSYY and CDR2 as QGS.